This TCR beta chain came from a study of blood T cell repertoires in COVID-19. Across the whole study: Material from acute and convalescent COVID-19 was sourced from the United States, Italy and Spain. Nucleic acid was either cDNA or gDNA, and it came from T cells, B-cell-depleted T cells, or PBMCs.

The V gene's germline CDR1 is MDHEN and CDR2 SYDVKM. V shed 7 bases and J shed 0 bases, with 7 bases lying between them. This CDR3 is 13 amino acids long. Original analysis: Counts of nucleated cells, estimated from reference gene primer amplification, were obtained. Profiling relied on immunoSEQ multiplex PCR, and the TCRdb table lists in-frame clones only, not all of them. V, J and clone size are those of that table, while D and trimming were read from the DNA. Here the sample spans around 100,000 clones, more than 65% being singletons. Material: peripheral blood. The chain uses TRBV28 and TRBJ1-3; D is unclear. This clonotype originated in a man between 65 and 80 years old with active or convalescent COVID-19. The DNA of the CDR3 is TGTGCCAGCACCGTGAGCTCTGGAAACACCATATATTTT. Translating gives CASTVSSGNTIYF.